This T cell receptor (beta chain) came from a study of cytomegalovirus exposure and HLA in healthy donors. PCR was performed using 60 Vbeta and 13 Jbeta primers. The table came from immunoSEQ multiplex PCR; TCRdb's copy has only in-frame clones and leaves some out. This sample's table has fewer than 85,000 clones. V lost 1 base to trimming and J lost 7 bases, with 10 bases between them. Germline values: CDR1 SGHTA, CDR2 FQGNSA. There are 13 residues in the CDR3. Sequenced sample: PBMCs. The rearrangement uses TRBV7-2 and TRBJ1-2, with unresolved D. This TCR was sampled from a woman in her thirties or forties in good health and CMV-seropositive. CDR3 loop: CASSLGAAAGYTF. CDR3 DNA: TGTGCCAGCAGCTTAGGGGCAGCTGCTGGCTACACCTTC.